This is a list of T cell receptor beta chains from one sample in a study of T cells after yellow fever vaccination. Via MiXCR, TCRdb re-called the 5' RACE reads, giving one row per CDR3 protein. Altogether 150,000 to 200,000 distinct CDR3 sequences are present, around 9.3% being singletons, with the ten largest covering about a third. The input for sequencing was CD8+ T cells sorted from PBMCs, taken 45 days after the yellow fever booster vaccination. Receptors originate from a man younger than 35 who received the YFV17D yellow fever vaccine. CDR3s leave out the opening cysteine and the closing phenylalanine or tryptophan.

J gene | V gene | CDR3 protein
TRBJ1-1 | TRBV4-3 | ASSQDMGNTEAF
TRBJ2-5 | TRBV10-2 | ASSAEGETQY
TRBJ1-5 | TRBV3-1 | ASAPDGDNQPQH
TRBJ1-1 | TRBV4-1 | ASSQESGGGYEAF
TRBJ2-3 | TRBV7-2 | ASSPFWRGGETDTQY
TRBJ2-3 | TRBV7-2 | ASSLGTGGADTQY
TRBJ1-6 | TRBV7-6 | ASRPSGRLSSPLH
TRBJ1-2 | TRBV29-1 | SVRTGGGYT
TRBJ2-7 | TRBV27 | ASSLGRQGVYEQY
TRBJ1-6 | TRBV4-3 | ASSQWDRGNSPLH
TRBJ2-2 | TRBV21-1 | ASSKGGGPLNTGELF
TRBJ2-3 | TRBV10-3 | AISEPLASGGHETSTDTQY
TRBJ2-4 | TRBV6-5 | ASSPGQPIFVAKNIQY
TRBJ2-3 | TRBV28 | ASQESGTDTQY
TRBJ1-1 | TRBV29-1 | SVEWRGRGEEAF
TRBJ2-2 | TRBV12-5 | ASGSHGTGGTGELF
TRBJ2-2 | TRBV12-3/TRBV12-4 | ASSRSGGANTGELF
TRBJ2-2 | TRBV6-6 | ASSLTVNTGELF
TRBJ1-5 | TRBV20-1 | SARQGATGQPQH
TRBJ1-6 | TRBV4-1 | ASSQGYSENSPLH
TRBJ1-1 | TRBV6-5 | ASIGGTEAF
TRBJ2-2 | TRBV12-3/TRBV12-4 | ASSQPGELF
TRBJ2-1 | TRBV11-2 | ASSLGPSGGRLLEQF
TRBJ2-3 | TRBV20-1 | SARTKAGADTQY
TRBJ2-1 | TRBV7-2 | ASSHEGGSYNEQF
TRBJ2-3 | TRBV7-6 | ASSRSRGGPTDTQY
TRBJ2-5 | TRBV6-2/TRBV6-3 | ASSPEGGRETQY
TRBJ1-5 | TRBV4-1 | ASSQRTDSNQPQH
TRBJ1-5 | TRBV27 | ASSWTDNQPQH
TRBJ2-3 | TRBV20-1 | SARIGRTDTQY
TRBJ2-7 | TRBV11-2 | ASTGPDGSSYEQY